Presented here are 19 T cell receptor beta chains from one specimen sequenced in a study of beta chain features in type 1 diabetes (dated by TCRdb to the late 2010s). Broad study findings and their caveats: Type 1 diabetes patients showed a moderate but significant shortening of TCRB CDR3 length in all four CD4+ subsets.

Their antigen targets remain unknown. The library came from the immunoSEQ multiplex PCR assay. The entire amount of isolated RNA was reverse transcribed using the High Capacity cDNA Reverse Transcription Kit, so the sequenced TCRB transcripts were expressed ones. Not all clones reach the TCRdb copy of this immuneACCESS table, which keeps in-frame sequences only. Checked studies attribute under half of the gap to unresolved V genes and leave the rest unexplained. The table for this sample lists approximately 250,000 clones; roughly 24% of them were counted only once. The ten largest clones capture around 0.012% of the sample. Sequenced material: naive CD4+ T cells from blood. Interpreted using the paper, the cell subset or site label stands for: true naive CD4+ T cells. These receptors were collected from a woman under 40 with type 1 diabetes.

This clone was seen more than once but under ten times. The sample holds other DNA sequences that translate to the same CDR3. The chain combines TRBV18 with TRBJ2-7, with a tentative D call TRBD1 (6 bases). CDR3 length equals 14 residues. Trimming stripped 0 bases from V and 3 bases from J, with 9 bases between. Germline assignment: CDR1 KGHSH and CDR2 LQKENI. CDR3 residues: CASSPPGQGYEQYF. The CDR3, as DNA: TGTGCCAGCTCACCACCGGGACAAGGCTACGAGCAGTACTTC.

This clone was counted a few times. CDR3 protein: CSVFRLDEQYF. CDR3 coding DNA: TGCAGCGTTTTCAGGCTCGACGAGCAGTACTTC. This rearrangement joins TRBV29-1 to TRBJ2-7, with no clear D. The CDR3 has 11 residues. Trimming left V 5 bases short and J 5 bases short, with 10 bases between. Germline CDR1 reads SQVTM; CDR2 reads ANQGSEA.

This clone was recorded a few times. The chain links TRBV7-2 to TRBJ1-5; D is ambiguous. Germline loops: CDR1 SGHTA, CDR2 FQGNSA. Trimming took 4 bases from V and 8 from J, leaving 9 bases between them. The CDR3 contains 12 residues. As DNA, the CDR3 is TGTGCCAGCAGCTCAACGGGTGAGCCCCAGCATTTT. It codes for CASSSTGEPQHF.

The table lists this clone with a few counts. This chain connects TRBV6-5 to TRBJ2-6; possibly TRBD1 for D (6 bases). V was clipped by 7 bases and J by 4 bases, with 14 bases between them. From germline, CDR1 is MNHEY and CDR2 SVGAGI. The CDR3 contains 15 residues. CDR3 nucleotides: TGTGCCAGCACCCTAGGGGGAGCCGGGGCCAACGTCCTGACTTTC. Amino acids: CASTLGGAGANVLTF.

This clone was detected a few times. The CDR3 DNA follows: TGTGCCTGGAGTGCCCCCTCAGGCTGGAGAAACACCATATATTTT. The encoded protein is CAWSAPSGWRNTIYF. The rearrangement links TRBV30 to TRBJ1-3; D ambiguous. This CDR3 is 15 amino acids long. Trimming took 1 base from V and 5 from J, leaving 15 bases between them. Germline V lookup: CDR1 GTSNPN, CDR2 SVGIG (reference sequence).

A few counts support this clone. The chain employs TRBV30 and TRBJ2-5; the D is unclear. V lost 2 bases, J lost 3 bases, and 7 bases lay in between. Germline CDR1 GTSNPN, CDR2 SVGIG (reference sequence). The CDR3 extends over 12 amino acids. The DNA of the CDR3 is TGTGCCTGGAGTCAGAGCGAAGAGACCCAGTACTTC. Translation: CAWSQSEETQYF.

This clone occurred a few times. This chain joins TRBV7-9 and TRBJ1-2; 11 nucleotides align to TRBD1. The CDR3 contains 15 residues. CDR1 and CDR2 (germline): SEHNR, FQNEAQ (reference sequence). The V and J ends lost 2 bases and 7 bases, in that order; junction bases with no gene match: 6. The CDR3 here is CASSLSGTGGTGYTF. As DNA, the CDR3 is TGTGCCAGCAGCTTATCGGGGACAGGGGGGACTGGCTACACCTTC.

The chain uses TRBV5-4 and TRBJ1-2; 8 bases map to TRBD1. Germline V gene lookup returns CDR1 SGHNT and CDR2 YYREEE (reference sequence). The V and J ends lost 4 bases and 3 bases, in that order; junction bases with no gene match: 14. The CDR3 loop spans 17 amino acids. CDR3 residues: CASSIRAGGAGDYGYTF. The CDR3 DNA is TGTGCCAGCAGCATTAGGGCAGGGGGCGCGGGGGACTATGGCTACACCTTC.

The chain employs TRBV28 and TRBJ1-1; 8 bases map to TRBD1. CDR1 is MDHEN and CDR2 is SYDVKM in the germline V gene. CDR3 length: 15 residues. V was pared by 4 bases and J by 5 bases, with 9 bases of the junction left unmatched. In DNA form, the CDR3 reads TGTGCCAGCAGTTCTCAGGGGGCGCGATGGACTGAAGCTTTCTTT. Its protein is CASSSQGARWTEAFF.

V gene TRBV11-1 combines with J gene TRBJ1-4, with 9 bases aligning to TRBD1. Trimming removed 8 bases from V and 8 bases from J; junction bases left unmatched: 6. Germline V gene lookup returns CDR1 SGHAT and CDR2 FQDESV (reference sequence). The CDR3 covers 13 residues. CDR3 protein: CASGTGPGEKLFF. The CDR3 DNA reads TGTGCCAGCGGGACAGGGCCGGGCGAAAAACTGTTTTTT.

The chain recombines TRBV15 with TRBJ2-1, with TRBD2 as a possible D gene (5 bases). Germline values: CDR1 LNHNV, CDR2 YYDKDF (reference sequence). The V end was cut by 0 bases, the J end by 0 bases, with 12 bases between. CDR3 length: 17 amino acids. The CDR3 is CATSRDRGSSSYNEQFF. The CDR3 bases are TGTGCCACCAGCAGAGATCGAGGGAGTAGCTCCTACAATGAGCAGTTCTTC.

A remark on this clone: Other DNA sequences in this specimen translate into the identical CDR3. V gene TRBV18 combines with J gene TRBJ2-1, with TRBD2 as a possible D gene (6 bases). V lost 3 bases, J lost 3 bases, and 6 bases lay in between. The CDR3 loop spans 13 amino acids. CDR1 and CDR2 from the germline V gene are KGHSH and LQKENI. The CDR3 here is CASSPGLYNEQFF. Here the CDR3 DNA reads TGTGCCAGCTCACCGGGACTCTACAATGAGCAGTTCTTC.

V gene TRBV9 combines with J gene TRBJ2-1; D is unresolved. Trimming stripped 0 bases from V and 3 bases from J, with 7 bases between. Germline V gives CDR1 SGDLS, CDR2 YYNGEE. This CDR3 region has 14 residues. CDR3: CASSVDPGYNEQFF. CDR3 bases: TGTGCCAGCAGCGTAGACCCAGGCTACAATGAGCAGTTCTTC.

This chain links TRBV2 with TRBJ1-3, with a possible D match to TRBD1 (5 bases). This CDR3 is built from 15 residues. V lost 11 bases, J lost 0 bases, and 17 bases lay in between. Germline V gene lookup returns CDR1 SNHLY and CDR2 FYNNEI. CDR3 protein: CASGGTVYSGNTIYF. DNA of the CDR3: TGTGCCTCCGGGGGGACCGTCTACTCTGGAAACACCATATATTTT.

On this clone: The same CDR3 also results from other DNA sequences found in this sample. The chain has TRBV5-1 and TRBJ1-1, with D unresolved. Germline loops: CDR1 SGHRS, CDR2 YFSETQ. This CDR3 region has 13 residues. Trimming removed 0 bases from V and 2 bases from J, with 5 bases in between. The CDR3 loop is CASSLALNTEAFF. CDR3 DNA: TGCGCCAGCAGCTTGGCCCTAAACACTGAAGCTTTCTTT.

This clone has only a few counts. V is TRBV2 and J is TRBJ2-5; 7 bases align to TRBD1. This CDR3 is 14 amino acids long. Trimming at V came to 6 bases and at J to 1 base, leaving 5 bases not matched to a gene. Germline loops: CDR1 SNHLY, CDR2 FYNNEI. The CDR3 loop reads CASSQDRSQETQYF. CDR3 DNA sequence: TGTGCCAGCAGCCAGGACAGGAGCCAAGAGACCCAGTACTTC.

The rearrangement links TRBV2 to TRBJ1-1; a weak D match, TRBD1 (6 bases). Trimming took off 8 bases at V and 5 bases at J, with 18 bases between the two ends. The CDR3 covers 14 residues. Germline V gene data show CDR1 as SNHLY and CDR2 as FYNNEI. CDR3 coding DNA: TGTGCCAGCGGGAAGGGGGATCGGTGGACTGAAGCTTTCTTT. It yields the protein CASGKGDRWTEAFF.

The chain recombines TRBV27 with TRBJ2-1, with 10 bases fitting TRBD2. The CDR3 is 15 residues long. CDR1 is MNHEY and CDR2 is SMNVEV in the germline V gene (reference sequence). J lost 9 bases, V lost 8 bases, and 13 bases had no gene match. The CDR3 loop reads CASGELAGRSGEQFF. CDR3 sequence (DNA): TGTGCCAGCGGGGAACTAGCGGGGAGATCGGGTGAGCAGTTCTTC.

The genes are TRBV7-3 and TRBJ2-1, with 11 nucleotides matching TRBD2. Germline CDR1 SGHTA, CDR2 FQGTGA. This CDR3 is 15 amino acids long. Losses at the gene ends were 5 bases for V and 6 bases for J; bases not matched to a gene: 6. For the CDR3, the DNA is TGTGCCAGCAGCCTCCGACTAGCGGGAATCAATGAGCAGTTCTTC. It yields the protein CASSLRLAGINEQFF.